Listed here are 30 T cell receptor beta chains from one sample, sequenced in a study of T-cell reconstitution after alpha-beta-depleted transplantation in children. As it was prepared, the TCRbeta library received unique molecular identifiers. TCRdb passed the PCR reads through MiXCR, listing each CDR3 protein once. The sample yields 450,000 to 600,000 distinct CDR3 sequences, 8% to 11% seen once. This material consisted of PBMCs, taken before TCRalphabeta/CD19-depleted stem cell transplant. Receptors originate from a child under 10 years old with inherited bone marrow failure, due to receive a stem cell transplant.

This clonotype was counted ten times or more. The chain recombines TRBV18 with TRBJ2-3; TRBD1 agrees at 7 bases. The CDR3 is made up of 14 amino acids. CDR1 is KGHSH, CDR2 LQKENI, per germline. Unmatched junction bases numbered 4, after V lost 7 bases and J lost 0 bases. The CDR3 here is CASCRDSSTDTQYF. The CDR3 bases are TGTGCCAGCTGCCGGGACAGCAGCACAGATACGCAGTATTTT. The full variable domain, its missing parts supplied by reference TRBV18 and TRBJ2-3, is NAGVMQNPRHLVRRRGQEARLRCSPMKGHSHVYWYRQLPEEGLKFMVYLQKENIIDESGMPKERFSAEFPKEGPSILRIQQVVRGDSAAYFCASCRDSSTDTQYFGPGTRLTVL.

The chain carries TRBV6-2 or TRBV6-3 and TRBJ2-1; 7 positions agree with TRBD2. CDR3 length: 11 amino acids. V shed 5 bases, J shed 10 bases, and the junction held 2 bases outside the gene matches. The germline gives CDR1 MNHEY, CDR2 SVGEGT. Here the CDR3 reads CASSTGGEQFF. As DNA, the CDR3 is TGTGCCAGCAGTACGGGGGGAGAGCAGTTCTTC.

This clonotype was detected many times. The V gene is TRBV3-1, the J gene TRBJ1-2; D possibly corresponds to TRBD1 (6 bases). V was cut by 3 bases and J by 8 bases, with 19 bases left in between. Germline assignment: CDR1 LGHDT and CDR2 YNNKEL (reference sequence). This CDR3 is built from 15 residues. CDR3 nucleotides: TGTGCCAGCAGCCACAGGGTGGGGGCCATCAGCGGCTACACCTTC. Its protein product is CASSHRVGAISGYTF. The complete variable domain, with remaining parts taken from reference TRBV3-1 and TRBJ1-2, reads DTAVSQTPKYLVTQMGNDKSIKCEQNLGHDTMYWYKQDSKKFLKIMFSYNNKELIINETVPNRFSPKSPDKAHLNLHINSLELGDSAVYFCASSHRVGAISGYTFGSGTRLTVV.

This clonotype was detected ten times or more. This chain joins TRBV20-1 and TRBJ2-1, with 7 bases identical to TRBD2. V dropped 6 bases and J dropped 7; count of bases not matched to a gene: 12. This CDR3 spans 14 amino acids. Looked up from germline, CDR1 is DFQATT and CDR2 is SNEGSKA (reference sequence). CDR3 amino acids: CSALPPSGKNEQFF. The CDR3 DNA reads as TGCAGTGCCCTCCCACCGAGCGGGAAGAATGAGCAGTTCTTC.

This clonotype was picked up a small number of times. The CDR3 DNA sequence: TGTGCCAGCAGCTTAGCGGATTGGAACACCGGGGAGCTGTTTTTT. It translates to CASSLADWNTGELFF. The chain has TRBV7-9 and TRBJ2-2, with D hard to call. Germline V lookup: CDR1 SEHNR, CDR2 FQNEAQ (reference sequence). The CDR3 has 15 residues. V lost 0 bases, J lost 1 base, and 6 bases lay in between.

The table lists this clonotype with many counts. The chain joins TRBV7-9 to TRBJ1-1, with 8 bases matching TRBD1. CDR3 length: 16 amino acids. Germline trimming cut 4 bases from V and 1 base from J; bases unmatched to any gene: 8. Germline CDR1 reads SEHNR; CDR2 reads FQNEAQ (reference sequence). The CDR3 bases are TGTGCCAGCAGCTCCCGACAGGGGCTAAGGAACACTGAAGCTTTCTTT. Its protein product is CASSSRQGLRNTEAFF.

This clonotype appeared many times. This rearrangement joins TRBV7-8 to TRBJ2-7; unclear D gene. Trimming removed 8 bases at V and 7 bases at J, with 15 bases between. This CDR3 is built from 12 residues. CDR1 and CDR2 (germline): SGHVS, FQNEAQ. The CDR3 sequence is CASGLLRLEQYF. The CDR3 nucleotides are TGTGCCAGCGGCCTGCTTAGGCTAGAGCAGTACTTC.

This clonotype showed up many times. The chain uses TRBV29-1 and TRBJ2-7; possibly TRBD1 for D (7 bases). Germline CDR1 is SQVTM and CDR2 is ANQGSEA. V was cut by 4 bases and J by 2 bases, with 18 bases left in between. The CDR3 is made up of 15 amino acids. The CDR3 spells CSVGGDRSATYEQYF. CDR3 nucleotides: TGCAGCGTTGGGGGGGACAGATCGGCGACCTACGAGCAGTACTTC.

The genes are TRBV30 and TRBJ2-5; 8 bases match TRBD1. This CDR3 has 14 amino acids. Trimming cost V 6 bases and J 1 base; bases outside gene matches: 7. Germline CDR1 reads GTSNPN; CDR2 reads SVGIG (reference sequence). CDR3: CACDRDRTQETQYF. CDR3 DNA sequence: TGTGCCTGCGACCGGGACAGGACCCAAGAGACCCAGTACTTC.

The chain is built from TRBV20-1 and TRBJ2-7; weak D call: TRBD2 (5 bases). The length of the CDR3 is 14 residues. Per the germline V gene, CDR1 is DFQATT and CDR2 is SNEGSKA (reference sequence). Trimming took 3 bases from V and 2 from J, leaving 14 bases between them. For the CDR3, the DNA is TGCAGTGCTAGGGTCGGAGGCCCAACCTACGAGCAGTACTTC. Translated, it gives CSARVGGPTYEQYF.

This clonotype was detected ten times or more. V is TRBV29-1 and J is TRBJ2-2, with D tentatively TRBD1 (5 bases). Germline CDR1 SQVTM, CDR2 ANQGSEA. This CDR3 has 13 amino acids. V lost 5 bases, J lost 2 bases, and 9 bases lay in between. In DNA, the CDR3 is TGCAGCGTTCTCCAGGGAAACACCGGGGAGCTGTTTTTT. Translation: CSVLQGNTGELFF.

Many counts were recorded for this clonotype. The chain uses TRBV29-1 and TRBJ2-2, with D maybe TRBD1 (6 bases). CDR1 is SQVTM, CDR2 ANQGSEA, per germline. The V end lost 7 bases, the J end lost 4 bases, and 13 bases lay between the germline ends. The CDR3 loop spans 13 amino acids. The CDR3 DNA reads TGCAGCGCCCAGGACAGTCTCACCGGGGAGCTGTTTTTT. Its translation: CSAQDSLTGELFF.

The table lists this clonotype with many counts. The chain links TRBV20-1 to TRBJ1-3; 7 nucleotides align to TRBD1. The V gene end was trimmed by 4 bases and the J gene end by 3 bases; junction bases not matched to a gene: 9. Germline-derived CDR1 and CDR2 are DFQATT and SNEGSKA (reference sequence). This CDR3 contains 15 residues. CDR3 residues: CSAIWAGTVGNTIYF. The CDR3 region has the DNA TGCAGTGCTATCTGGGCCGGGACAGTTGGAAACACCATATATTTT.

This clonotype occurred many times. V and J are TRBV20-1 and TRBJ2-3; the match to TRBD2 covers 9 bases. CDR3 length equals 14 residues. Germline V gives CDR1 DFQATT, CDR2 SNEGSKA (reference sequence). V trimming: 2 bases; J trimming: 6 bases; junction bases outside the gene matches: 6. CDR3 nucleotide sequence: TGCAGTGCTAGATCGGCTAGCGGGATTGATACGCAGTATTTT. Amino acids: CSARSASGIDTQYF.

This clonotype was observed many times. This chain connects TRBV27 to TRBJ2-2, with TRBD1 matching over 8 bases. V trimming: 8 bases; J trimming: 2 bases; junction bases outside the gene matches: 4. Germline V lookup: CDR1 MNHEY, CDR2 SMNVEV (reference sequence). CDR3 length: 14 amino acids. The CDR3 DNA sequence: TGTGCCAGCTGCGGGACAGGAAACACCGGGGAGCTGTTTTTT. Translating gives CASCGTGNTGELFF.

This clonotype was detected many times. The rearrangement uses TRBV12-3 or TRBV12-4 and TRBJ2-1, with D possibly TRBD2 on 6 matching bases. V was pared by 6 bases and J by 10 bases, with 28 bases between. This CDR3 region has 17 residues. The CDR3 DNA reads TGTGCCAGCAGAAAATGGGGACTCCTGGCCCCATACAGGGAGCAGTTCTTC. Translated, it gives CASRKWGLLAPYREQFF.

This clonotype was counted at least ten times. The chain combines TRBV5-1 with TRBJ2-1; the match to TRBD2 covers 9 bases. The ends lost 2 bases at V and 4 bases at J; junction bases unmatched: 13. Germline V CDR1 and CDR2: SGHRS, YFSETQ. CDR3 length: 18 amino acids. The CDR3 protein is CASSFGLRAGGPYNEQFF. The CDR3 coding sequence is TGCGCCAGCAGCTTCGGTCTGCGAGCGGGAGGACCTTACAATGAGCAGTTCTTC.

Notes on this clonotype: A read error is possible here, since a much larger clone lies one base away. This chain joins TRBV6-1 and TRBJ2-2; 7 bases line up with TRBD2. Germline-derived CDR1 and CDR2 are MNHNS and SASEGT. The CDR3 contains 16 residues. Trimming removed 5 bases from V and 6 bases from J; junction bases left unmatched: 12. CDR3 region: CASSLTSRSYSGELFF. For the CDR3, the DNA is TGTGCCAGCAGTCTGACTAGCCGGAGTTACTCCGGGGAGCTGTTTTTT.

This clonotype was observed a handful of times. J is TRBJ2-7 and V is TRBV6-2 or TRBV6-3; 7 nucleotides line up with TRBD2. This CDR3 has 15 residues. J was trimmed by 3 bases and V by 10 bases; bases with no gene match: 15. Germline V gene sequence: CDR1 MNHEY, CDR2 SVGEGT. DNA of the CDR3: TGTGCCACCACCGCGAGAAGCGGGACCCTCTACGAGCAGTACTTC. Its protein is CATTARSGTLYEQYF.

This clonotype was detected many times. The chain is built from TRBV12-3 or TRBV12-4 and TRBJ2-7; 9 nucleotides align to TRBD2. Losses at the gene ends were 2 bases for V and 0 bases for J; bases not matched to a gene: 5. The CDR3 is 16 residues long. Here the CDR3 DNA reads TGTGCCAGCAGTTTATGGGCGGGAGGGAGCTCCTACGAGCAGTACTTC. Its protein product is CASSLWAGGSSYEQYF.

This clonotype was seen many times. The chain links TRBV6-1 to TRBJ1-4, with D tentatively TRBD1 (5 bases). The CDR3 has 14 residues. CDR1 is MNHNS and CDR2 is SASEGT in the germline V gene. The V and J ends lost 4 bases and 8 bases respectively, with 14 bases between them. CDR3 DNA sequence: TGTGCCAGCAGTGGTGGGGGGTTAGGCGAAAAACTGTTTTTT. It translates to CASSGGGLGEKLFF.

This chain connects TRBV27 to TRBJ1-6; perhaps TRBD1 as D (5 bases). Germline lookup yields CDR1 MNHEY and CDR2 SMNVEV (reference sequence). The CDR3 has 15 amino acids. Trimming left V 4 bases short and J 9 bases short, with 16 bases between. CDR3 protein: CASSSLRGASSPLHF. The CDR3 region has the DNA TGTGCCAGCAGTTCACTCCGGGGCGCGAGTTCACCCCTCCACTTT.

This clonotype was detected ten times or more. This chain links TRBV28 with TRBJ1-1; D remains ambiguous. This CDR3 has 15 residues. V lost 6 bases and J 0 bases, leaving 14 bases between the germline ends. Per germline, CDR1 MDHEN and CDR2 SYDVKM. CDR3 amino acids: CASRPPEGMNTEAFF. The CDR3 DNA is TGTGCCAGCAGGCCCCCCGAGGGTATGAACACTGAAGCTTTCTTT.

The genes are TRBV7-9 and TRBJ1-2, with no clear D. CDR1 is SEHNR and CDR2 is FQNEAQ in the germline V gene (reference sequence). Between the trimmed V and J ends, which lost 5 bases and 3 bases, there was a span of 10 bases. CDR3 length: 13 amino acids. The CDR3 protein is CASSVGIDYGYTF. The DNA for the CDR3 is TGTGCCAGCAGCGTAGGGATTGACTATGGCTACACCTTC.

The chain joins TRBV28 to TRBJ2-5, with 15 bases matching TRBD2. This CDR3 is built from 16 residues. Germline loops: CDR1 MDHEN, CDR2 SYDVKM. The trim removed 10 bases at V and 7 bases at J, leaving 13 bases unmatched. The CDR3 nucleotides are TGTGCCATGAGCCCCGGACTAGCGGGAGGGCCGGGGACCCAGTACTTC. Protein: CAMSPGLAGGPGTQYF.

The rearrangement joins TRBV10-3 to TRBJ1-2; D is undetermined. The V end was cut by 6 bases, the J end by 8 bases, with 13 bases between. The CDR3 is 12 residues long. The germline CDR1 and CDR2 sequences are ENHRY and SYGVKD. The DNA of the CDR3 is TGTGCCATCAGGGAACGACACGAAGGCTACACCTTC. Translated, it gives CAIRERHEGYTF.

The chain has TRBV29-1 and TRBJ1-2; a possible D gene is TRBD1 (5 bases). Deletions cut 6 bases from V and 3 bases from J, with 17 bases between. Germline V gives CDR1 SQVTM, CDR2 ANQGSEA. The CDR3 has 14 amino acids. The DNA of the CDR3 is TGCAGCGTCCCCGATCCGGGGGTCGACTATGGCTACACCTTC. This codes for CSVPDPGVDYGYTF.

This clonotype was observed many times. CDR3 in amino acids: CASSGAPGQGHTGELFF. DNA for the CDR3: TGTGCCAGCAGCGGGGCTCCGGGACAGGGGCACACCGGGGAGCTGTTTTTT. The chain couples TRBV21-1 to TRBJ2-2; TRBD1 reflects the table's D call only, with no check against the DNA. TRBV21-1 is noted as a pseudogene. CDR3 length: 17 residues.

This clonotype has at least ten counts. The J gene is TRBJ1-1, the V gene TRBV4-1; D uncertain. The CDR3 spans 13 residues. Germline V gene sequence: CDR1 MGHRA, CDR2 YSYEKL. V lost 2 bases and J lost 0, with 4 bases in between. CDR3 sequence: CASSQNMNTEAFF. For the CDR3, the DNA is TGCGCCAGCAGCCAAAATATGAACACTGAAGCTTTCTTT.

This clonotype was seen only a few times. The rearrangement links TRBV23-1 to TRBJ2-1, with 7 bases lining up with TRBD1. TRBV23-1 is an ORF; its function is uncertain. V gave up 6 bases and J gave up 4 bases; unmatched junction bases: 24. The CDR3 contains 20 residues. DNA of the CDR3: TGCGCCAGCAGCCTGCGTGGGACAGAAACGCCACCTCAAGAATACAATGAGCAGTTCTTC. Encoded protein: CASSLRGTETPPQEYNEQFF.